The next 9 T cell receptor beta chains were all read from a single sample in a study of blood T cells in healthy people across ages. Combining a sample-barcoded 5' primer with a J-beta primer mix, a second PCR ran for 7 to 11 cycles. TCRdb called the 5' RACE reads again in MiXCR, with one record for every CDR3 protein. The profile shows about 640,000 distinct CDR3 sequences, 35% to 50% of them singletons. The sample taken for sequencing was blood. The source is a man older than 75 in good health.

The chain recombines TRBV15 with TRBJ1-4, with 9 bases that match TRBD1. Trimming at V came to 3 bases and at J to 4 bases, leaving 6 bases not matched to a gene. The CDR3 covers 16 residues. From germline, CDR1 is LNHNV and CDR2 YYDKDF (reference sequence). The chain's CDR3 is CATSSRDRVINEKLFF. CDR3 DNA sequence: TGTGCCACCAGCAGCAGGGACAGGGTGATTAATGAAAAACTGTTTTTT.

This clonotype was observed a handful of times. This rearrangement joins TRBV7-9 to TRBJ1-2; a weak D match, TRBD1 (6 bases). Trimming left V 1 base short and J 8 bases short, with 11 bases between. The CDR3 loop spans 13 amino acids. CDR1 and CDR2 (germline): SEHNR, FQNEAQ (reference sequence). The CDR3 reads CASSLEGGSGYTF. CDR3 nucleotides: TGTGCCAGCAGCTTAGAGGGGGGAAGCGGCTACACCTTC.

The chain is built from TRBV20-1 and TRBJ1-6; TRBD1 might be the D (6 bases). The ends were cut back, 5 bases at V and 7 bases at J, with 15 bases in the middle. The CDR3 spans 14 residues. Germline V gives CDR1 DFQATT, CDR2 SNEGSKA (reference sequence). The CDR3 loop is CSAYRQERNSPLHF. The CDR3 nucleotides are TGCAGTGCTTACCGACAGGAAAGGAATTCACCCCTCCACTTT.

The V call is TRBV3-1, the J call TRBJ2-3; 9 nucleotides align to TRBD2. Unmatched junction bases numbered 11, after V lost 1 base and J lost 0 bases. From germline, CDR1 is LGHDT and CDR2 YNNKEL (reference sequence). This CDR3 contains 19 residues. Here the CDR3 reads CASSQGPLAGTPSTDTQYF. CDR3 DNA: TGTGCCAGCAGCCAAGGGCCCCTAGCGGGGACCCCTAGCACAGATACGCAGTATTTT.

This clonotype was counted once. Sequence at one end of the junction differs from germline and may be a read error. V and J are TRBV5-5 and TRBJ2-1, with 7 positions matching TRBD1. From germline, CDR1 is SGHKS and CDR2 YYEKEE (reference sequence). CDR3 length equals 15 residues. The CDR3 sequence: CAGSPLTGAKNEQFF. In DNA, the CDR3 is TGTGCCGGCAGCCCCTTAACAGGGGCTAAGAATGAGCAGTTCTTC.

The chain is built from TRBV6-2 or TRBV6-3 and TRBJ1-1; unclear D gene. V gave up 2 bases and J gave up 0 bases, with 10 bases separating them. The germline V gene encodes CDR1 MNHEY and CDR2 SVGEGT. The CDR3 is made up of 15 amino acids. CDR3 sequence: CASSYASLMNTEAFF. The DNA for the CDR3 is TGTGCCAGCAGTTACGCGAGTCTGATGAACACTGAAGCTTTCTTT.

The chain combines TRBV10-2 with TRBJ2-5; possible D gene TRBD1, 5 bases. CDR3 length: 15 amino acids. V was shortened by 8 bases and J by 5 bases, with 21 bases between the two germline ends. Germline lookup yields CDR1 WSHSY and CDR2 SAAADI. The CDR3 loop is CASWNGAAWLETQYF. The CDR3 DNA follows: TGCGCCAGCTGGAATGGGGCGGCCTGGTTGGAGACCCAGTACTTC.

This clonotype was counted at least ten times. The gene calls are TRBV7-2 and TRBJ2-7; D is perhaps TRBD1 (5 bases). The CDR3 consists of 14 residues. V gave up 3 bases and J gave up 0 bases, with 9 bases separating them. Germline CDR1 reads SGHTA; CDR2 reads FQGNSA. The CDR3 loop reads CASSFDRLSYEQYF. Here the CDR3 DNA reads TGTGCCAGCAGCTTTGACAGACTCTCCTACGAGCAGTACTTC.

V usage is TRBV20-1 and J usage is TRBJ2-5; 12 bases fit TRBD2. V gave up 6 bases and J gave up 5 bases; unmatched junction bases: 7. The CDR3 is made up of 14 amino acids. Germline V lookup: CDR1 DFQATT, CDR2 SNEGSKA (reference sequence). The CDR3 loop reads CSAGLAGRGETQYF. The CDR3 DNA reads TGCAGTGCCGGACTAGCGGGAAGAGGGGAGACCCAGTACTTC.